The T cell receptor beta chain described here comes from a study of T cell repertoires in cytomegalovirus infection. In the study overall: Based on public TCR beta signatures, there were indications of CMV infection and of a matching HLA type. General study points: Cumulative public TCR beta family frequency identified CMV carriers with the relevant HLA. Dominant in the ex vivo response were TCR beta clonotypes restricted by HLA-C and specific for CMV.

Using its own MiXCR run on the reads, TCRdb lists one record per CDR3 protein. The sample yields some 57,000 distinct CDR3 sequences, roughly 32% seen once. The CDR3 extends over 13 amino acids. CDR1 and CDR2 from the germline V gene are MGHRA and YSYEKL. Points on this clonotype: The antigen is undetermined. Germline is not matched at one junction end, which may reflect a read error.

This chain uses TRBV4-1 with TRBJ2-3, with D unresolved. The clonotype was recovered from a human donor in good health (CMV status not recorded). Some clones in this sample may be carry-over from other donors' samples. The sequenced material came from PBMCs, sequenced either directly or after in vitro stimulation (not recorded which). CDR3 sequence (DNA): TGCGCCAGCAGCCAAGGCCGGTCAGATACGAAGTATTTT. Protein: CASSQGRSDTKYF.